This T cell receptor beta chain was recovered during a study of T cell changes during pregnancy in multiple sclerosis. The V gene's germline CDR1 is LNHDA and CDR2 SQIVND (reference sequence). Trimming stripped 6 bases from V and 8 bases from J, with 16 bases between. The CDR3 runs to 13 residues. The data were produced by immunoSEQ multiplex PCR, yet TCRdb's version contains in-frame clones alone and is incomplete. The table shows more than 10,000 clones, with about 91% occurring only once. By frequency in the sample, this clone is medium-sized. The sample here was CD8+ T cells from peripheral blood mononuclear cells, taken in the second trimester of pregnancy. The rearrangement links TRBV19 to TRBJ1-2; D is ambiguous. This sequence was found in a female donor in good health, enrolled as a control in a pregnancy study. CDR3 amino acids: CASSHSYLGGYTF. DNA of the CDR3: TGTGCCAGTAGCCACTCCTACCTCGGGGGCTACACCTTC.